The clone carrying this T cell receptor beta chain was counted many times. Its antigen is unidentified. These data belong to a study of T cell repertoires in cytomegalovirus infection. A single record per CDR3 protein comes from TCRdb applying MiXCR to the reads. The sample yields about 740,000 distinct CDR3 sequences, 35% seen once. There are 15 residues in the CDR3. Germline loops: CDR1 SGHTA, CDR2 FQGNSA. Deletions cut 2 bases from V and 7 bases from J, with 17 bases between. Study results and limitations: Cumulated frequencies of public TCR beta families served to identify carriers of CMV plus the relevant HLA.

Sequencing was performed on PBMCs. This TCR was recovered from a human donor in good health (CMV status not recorded). Some clones in this sample may be carry-over from other donors' samples. The chain couples TRBV7-2 to TRBJ1-1; possibly TRBD1 for D (6 bases). Here the CDR3 DNA reads TGTGCCAGCAGCTTAAGTTTGGGGGGCTACAGTGAAGCTTTCTTT. Residues: CASSLSLGGYSEAFF.